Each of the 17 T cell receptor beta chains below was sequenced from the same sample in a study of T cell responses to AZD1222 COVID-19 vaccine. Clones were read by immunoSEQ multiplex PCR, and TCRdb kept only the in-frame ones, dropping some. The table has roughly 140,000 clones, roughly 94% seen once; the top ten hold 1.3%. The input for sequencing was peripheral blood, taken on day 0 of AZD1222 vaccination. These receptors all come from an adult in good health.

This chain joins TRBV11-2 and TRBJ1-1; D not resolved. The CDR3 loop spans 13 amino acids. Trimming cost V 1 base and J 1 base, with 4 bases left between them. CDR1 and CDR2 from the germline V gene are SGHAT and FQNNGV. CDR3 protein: CASSLGQNTEAFF. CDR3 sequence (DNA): TGTGCCAGCAGCTTAGGCCAGAACACTGAAGCTTTCTTT.

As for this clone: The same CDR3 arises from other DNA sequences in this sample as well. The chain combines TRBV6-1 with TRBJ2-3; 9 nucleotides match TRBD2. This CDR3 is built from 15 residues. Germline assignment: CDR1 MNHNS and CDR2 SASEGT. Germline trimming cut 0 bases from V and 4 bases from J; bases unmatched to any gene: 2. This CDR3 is CASSEASGSPDTQYF. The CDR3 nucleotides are TGTGCCAGCAGTGAAGCTAGCGGGAGCCCAGATACGCAGTATTTT.

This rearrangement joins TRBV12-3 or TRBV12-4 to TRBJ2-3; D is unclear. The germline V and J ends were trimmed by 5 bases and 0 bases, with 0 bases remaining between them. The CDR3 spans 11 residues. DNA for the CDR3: TGTGCCAGCAGTAGCACAGATACGCAGTATTTT. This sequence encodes CASSSTDTQYF.

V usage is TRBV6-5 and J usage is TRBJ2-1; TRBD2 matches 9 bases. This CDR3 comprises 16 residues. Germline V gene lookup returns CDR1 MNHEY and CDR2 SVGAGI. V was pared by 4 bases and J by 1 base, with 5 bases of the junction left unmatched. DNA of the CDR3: TGTGCCAGCAGTTCGAGCGGGAGGCCGTCCTACAATGAGCAGTTCTTC. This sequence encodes CASSSSGRPSYNEQFF.

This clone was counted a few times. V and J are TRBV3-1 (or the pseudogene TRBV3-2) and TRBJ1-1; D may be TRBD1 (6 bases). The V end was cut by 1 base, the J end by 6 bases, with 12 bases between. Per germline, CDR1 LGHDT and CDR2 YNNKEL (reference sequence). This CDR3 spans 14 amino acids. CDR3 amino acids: CASSQALTGSEAFF. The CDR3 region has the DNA TGTGCCAGCAGCCAAGCCCTTACAGGGTCTGAAGCTTTCTTT.

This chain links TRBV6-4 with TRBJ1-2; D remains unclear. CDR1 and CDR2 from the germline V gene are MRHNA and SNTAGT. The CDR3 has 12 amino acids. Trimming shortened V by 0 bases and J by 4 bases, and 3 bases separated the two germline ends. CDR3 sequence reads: CASSDSSYGYTF. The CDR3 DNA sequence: TGTGCCAGCAGTGACTCGAGCTATGGCTACACCTTC.

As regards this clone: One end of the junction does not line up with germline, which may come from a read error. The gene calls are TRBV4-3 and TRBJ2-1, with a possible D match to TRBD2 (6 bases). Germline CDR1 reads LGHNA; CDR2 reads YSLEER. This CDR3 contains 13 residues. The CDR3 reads CASSQDLGGLMVF. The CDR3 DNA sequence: TGCGCCAGCAGCCAAGATTTGGGTGGACTAATGGTCTTC.

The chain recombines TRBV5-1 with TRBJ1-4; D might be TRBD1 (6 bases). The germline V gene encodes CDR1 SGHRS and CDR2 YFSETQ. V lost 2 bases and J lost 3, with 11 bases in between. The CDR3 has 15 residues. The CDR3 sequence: CASSLTGQANEKLFF. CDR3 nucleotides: TGCGCCAGCAGCTTAACAGGGCAGGCTAATGAAAAACTGTTTTTT. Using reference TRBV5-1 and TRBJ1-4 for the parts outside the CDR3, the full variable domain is KAGVTQTPRYLIKTRGQQVTLSCSPISGHRSVSWYQQTPGQGLQFLFEYFSETQRNKGNFPGRFSGRQFSNSRSEMNVSTLELGDSALYLCASSLTGQANEKLFFGSGTQLSVL.

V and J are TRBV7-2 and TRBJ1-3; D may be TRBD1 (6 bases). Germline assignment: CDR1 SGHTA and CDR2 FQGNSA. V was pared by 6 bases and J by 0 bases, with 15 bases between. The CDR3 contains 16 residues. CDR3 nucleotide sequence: TGTGCCAGCAGACCAGGGGCCGTTACCTCTGGAAACACCATATATTTT. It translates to CASRPGAVTSGNTIYF.

CDR3 region: CASSPWGGGYTF. The CDR3, as DNA: TGTGCCAGCAGTCCCTGGGGGGGTGGCTACACCTTC. This chain uses TRBV6-6 with TRBJ1-2; weak D call: TRBD1 (5 bases). The CDR3 contains 12 residues. CDR1 and CDR2 (germline): MNHNY, SVGAGI (reference sequence). V shed 5 bases and J shed 7 bases, with 11 bases lying between them.

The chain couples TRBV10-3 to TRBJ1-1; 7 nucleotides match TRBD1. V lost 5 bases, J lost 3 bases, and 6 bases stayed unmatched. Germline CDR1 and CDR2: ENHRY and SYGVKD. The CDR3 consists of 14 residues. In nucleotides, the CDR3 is TGTGCCATCAGTAAGACAGGGCCAGACACTGAAGCTTTCTTT. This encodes CAISKTGPDTEAFF.

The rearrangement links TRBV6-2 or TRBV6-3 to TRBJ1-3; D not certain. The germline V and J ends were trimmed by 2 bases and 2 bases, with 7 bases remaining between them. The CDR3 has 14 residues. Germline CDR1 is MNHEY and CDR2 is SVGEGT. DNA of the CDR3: TGTGCCAGCAGTTACGGCGGTACTGGAAACACCATATATTTT. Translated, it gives CASSYGGTGNTIYF.

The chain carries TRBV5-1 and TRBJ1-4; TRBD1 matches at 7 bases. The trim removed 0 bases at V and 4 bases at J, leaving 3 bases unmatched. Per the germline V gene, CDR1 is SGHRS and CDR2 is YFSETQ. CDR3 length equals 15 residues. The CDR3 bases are TGCGCCAGCAGCTTGGGGGGGACAGATAATGAAAAACTGTTTTTT. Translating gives CASSLGGTDNEKLFF.

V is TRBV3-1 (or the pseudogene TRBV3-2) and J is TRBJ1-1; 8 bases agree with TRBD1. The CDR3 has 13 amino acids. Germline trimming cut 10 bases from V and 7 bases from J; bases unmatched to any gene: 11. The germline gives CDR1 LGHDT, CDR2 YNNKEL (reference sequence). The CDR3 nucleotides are TGTGCCACCTCGACAGGGGCCCGCTTTGAAGCTTTCTTT. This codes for CATSTGARFEAFF.

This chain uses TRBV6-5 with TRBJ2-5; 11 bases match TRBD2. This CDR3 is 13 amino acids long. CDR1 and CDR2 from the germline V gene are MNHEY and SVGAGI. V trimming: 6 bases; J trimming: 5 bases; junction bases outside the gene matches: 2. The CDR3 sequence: CASRLAGDETQYF. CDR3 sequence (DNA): TGTGCCAGCAGACTAGCGGGGGACGAGACCCAGTACTTC.

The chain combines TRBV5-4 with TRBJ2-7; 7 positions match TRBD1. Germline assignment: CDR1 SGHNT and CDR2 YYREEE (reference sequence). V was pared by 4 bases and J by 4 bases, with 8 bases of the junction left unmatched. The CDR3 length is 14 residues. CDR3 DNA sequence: TGTGCCAGCAGCGGGCCGGGACAGAGTTACGAGCAGTACGTC. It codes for CASSGPGQSYEQYV.

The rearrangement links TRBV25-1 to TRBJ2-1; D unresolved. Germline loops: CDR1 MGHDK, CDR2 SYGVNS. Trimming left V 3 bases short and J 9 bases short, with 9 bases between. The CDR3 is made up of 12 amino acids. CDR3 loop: CASSDQRVEQFF. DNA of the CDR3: TGTGCCAGCAGTGACCAGCGCGTTGAGCAGTTCTTC.